The text below deals with one T cell receptor (beta chain). V was clipped by 1 base and J by 2 bases; unmatched bases: 4. The germline CDR1 and CDR2 sequences are KGHDR and SFDVKD. The CDR3 runs 18 residues. The data originate from a study of control samples from healthy donors and cancer patients. Some clones are missing from TCRdb's copy, which holds only in-frame ones; the method was immunoSEQ multiplex PCR. The sample shows 130,000 or so clones, more than 75% of them seen only once. The receptor comes from a man younger than 45 in good health. Sequencing was done on a sample of blood. The rearrangement uses TRBV24-1 and TRBJ2-2; 12 bases fit TRBD2. The chain's CDR3 is CATSDFTSGGLNTGELFF. The CDR3, as DNA: TGTGCCACCAGTGATTTTACTAGCGGGGGGCTAAACACCGGGGAGCTGTTTTTT.